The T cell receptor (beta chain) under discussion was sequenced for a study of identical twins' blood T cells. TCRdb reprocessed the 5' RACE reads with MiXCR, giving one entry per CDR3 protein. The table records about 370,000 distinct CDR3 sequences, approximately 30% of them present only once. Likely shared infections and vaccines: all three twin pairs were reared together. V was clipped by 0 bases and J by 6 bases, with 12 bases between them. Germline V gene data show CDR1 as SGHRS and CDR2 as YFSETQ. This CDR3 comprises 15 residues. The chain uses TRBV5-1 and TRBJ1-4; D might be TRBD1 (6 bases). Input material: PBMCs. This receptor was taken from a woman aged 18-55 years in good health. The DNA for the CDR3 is TGCGCCAGCAGCTTGGTGGGGACACGAGATGAAAAACTGTTTTTT. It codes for CASSLVGTRDEKLFF.